The present TCR beta chain was sequenced within a study of blood T cell repertoires in COVID-19. On the study more broadly: The United States, Italy and Spain were the sources of the acute and convalescent COVID-19 samples. Nucleic acid was either cDNA or gDNA, and it came from T cells, B-cell-depleted T cells, or PBMCs.

Study processing details: Amplification from reference gene primers served as the basis for estimated nucleated cell counts. Libraries were prepared by immunoSEQ multiplex PCR; TCRdb keeps only in-frame clonotypes and omits some of them. The D gene and trimming were derived from the DNA, and the V and J assignments and clone size from that table. The repertoire includes around 150,000 clones, around 74% of them detected once, and more than 3.5% sits in the top ten. Only a few counts were recorded for this clone. Input material: peripheral blood. The TCR sequence derives from a woman of 80 years or more with acute or convalescent COVID-19.

CDR3 region: CASGRDRDTEAFF. For the CDR3, the DNA is TGTGCCAGCGGCCGGGACAGAGACACTGAAGCTTTCTTT. The chain recombines TRBV2 with TRBJ1-1; 7 nucleotides agree with TRBD1. This CDR3 is 13 amino acids long. The V segment lost 8 bases and the J segment 3 bases; nucleotides outside the gene matches: 6. Germline CDR1 reads SNHLY; CDR2 reads FYNNEI.